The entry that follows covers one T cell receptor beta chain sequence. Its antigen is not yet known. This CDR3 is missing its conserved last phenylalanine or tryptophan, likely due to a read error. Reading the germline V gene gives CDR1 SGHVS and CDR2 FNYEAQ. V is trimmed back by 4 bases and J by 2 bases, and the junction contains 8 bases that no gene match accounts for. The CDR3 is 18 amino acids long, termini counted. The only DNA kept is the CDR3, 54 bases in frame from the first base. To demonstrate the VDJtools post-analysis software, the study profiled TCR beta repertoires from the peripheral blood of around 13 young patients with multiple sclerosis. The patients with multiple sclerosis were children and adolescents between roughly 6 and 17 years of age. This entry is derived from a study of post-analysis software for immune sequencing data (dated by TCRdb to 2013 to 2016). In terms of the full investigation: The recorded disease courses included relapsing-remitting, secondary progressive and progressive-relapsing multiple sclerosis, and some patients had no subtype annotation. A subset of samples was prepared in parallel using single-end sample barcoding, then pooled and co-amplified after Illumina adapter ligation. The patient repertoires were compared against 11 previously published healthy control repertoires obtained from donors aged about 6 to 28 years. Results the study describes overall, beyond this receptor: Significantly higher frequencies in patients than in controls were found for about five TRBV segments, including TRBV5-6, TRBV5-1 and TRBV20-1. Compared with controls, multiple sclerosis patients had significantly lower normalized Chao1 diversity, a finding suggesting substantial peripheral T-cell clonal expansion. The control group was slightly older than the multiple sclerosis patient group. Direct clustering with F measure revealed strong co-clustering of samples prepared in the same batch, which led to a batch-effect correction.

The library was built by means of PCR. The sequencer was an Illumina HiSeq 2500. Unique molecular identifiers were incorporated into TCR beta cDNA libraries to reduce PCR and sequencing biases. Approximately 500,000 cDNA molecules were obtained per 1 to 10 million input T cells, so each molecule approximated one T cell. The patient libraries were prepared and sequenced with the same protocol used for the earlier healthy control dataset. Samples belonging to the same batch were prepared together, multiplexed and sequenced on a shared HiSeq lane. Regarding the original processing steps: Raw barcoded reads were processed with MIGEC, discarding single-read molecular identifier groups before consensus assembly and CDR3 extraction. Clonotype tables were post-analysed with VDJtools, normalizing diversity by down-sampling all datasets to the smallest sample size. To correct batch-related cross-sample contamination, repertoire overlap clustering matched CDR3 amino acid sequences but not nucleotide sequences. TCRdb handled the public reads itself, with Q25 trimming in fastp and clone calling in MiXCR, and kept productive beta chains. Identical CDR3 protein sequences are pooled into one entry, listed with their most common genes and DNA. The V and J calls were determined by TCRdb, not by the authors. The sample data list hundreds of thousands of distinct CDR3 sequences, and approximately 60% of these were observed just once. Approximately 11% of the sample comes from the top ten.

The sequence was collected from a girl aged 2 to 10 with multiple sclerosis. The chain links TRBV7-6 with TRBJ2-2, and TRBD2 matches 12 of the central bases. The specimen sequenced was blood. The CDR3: CASSSHLAGGINTGELFV. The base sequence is TGTGCCAGCAGCTCGCACCTAGCGGGAGGGATTAACACCGGGGAGCTGTTTGTT.